This T cell receptor (beta chain) originates from a study of cytomegalovirus exposure and HLA in healthy donors. The study's findings and limits: Per published reports, the classifier diagnosed cytomegalovirus status with high specificity and sensitivity.

Vbeta (60) and Jbeta (13) primers were used in the PCR. Generated by immunoSEQ multiplex PCR, the TCRdb table keeps only in-frame clones and is missing some. The sample includes 90,000 to 150,000 clones, more than 65% of them seen just once. This clone was seen only once. As yet, its antigen is unknown. CDR3 length: 15 residues. V lost 5 bases, J lost 4 bases, and 6 bases stayed unmatched. Germline V gene sequence: CDR1 LNHDA, CDR2 SQIVND (reference sequence). The sequence was obtained from a man aged 18 to 29 in good health and CMV-seropositive. The rearrangement uses TRBV19 and TRBJ1-5; 9 positions match TRBD1. Sequences were obtained from PBMCs. The CDR3 region has the DNA TGTGCCAGTAGTGCTGGGACAGGGCCTAATCAGCCCCAGCATTTT. It is translated as CASSAGTGPNQPQHF.